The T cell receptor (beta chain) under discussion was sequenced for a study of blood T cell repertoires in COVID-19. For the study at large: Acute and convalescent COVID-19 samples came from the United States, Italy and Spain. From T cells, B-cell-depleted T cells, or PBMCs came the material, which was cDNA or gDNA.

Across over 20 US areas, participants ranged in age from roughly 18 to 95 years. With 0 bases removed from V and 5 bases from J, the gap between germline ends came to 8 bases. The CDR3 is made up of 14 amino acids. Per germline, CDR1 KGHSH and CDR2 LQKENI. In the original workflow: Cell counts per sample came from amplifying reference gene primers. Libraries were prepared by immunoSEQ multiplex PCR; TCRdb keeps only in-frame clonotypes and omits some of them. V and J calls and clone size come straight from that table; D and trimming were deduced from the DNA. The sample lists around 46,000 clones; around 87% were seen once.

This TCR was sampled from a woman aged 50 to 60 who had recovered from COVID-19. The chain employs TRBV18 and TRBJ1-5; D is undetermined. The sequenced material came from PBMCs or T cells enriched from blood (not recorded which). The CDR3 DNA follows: TGTGCCAGCTCACCACCAGGCGGAGATCAGCCCCAGCATTTT. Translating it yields CASSPPGGDQPQHF.